In this sample, the clone carrying this T cell receptor beta chain turned up a few times. Its matching antigen is unknown. The sample originates from a study of vaccination and CD4 T cells after COVID-19. Study-level information: The cells were exposed to overlapping spike peptides originating from SARS-CoV-2, HCoV-NL63, HCoV-OC43 and HCoV-229E for stimulation.

Trimming took 3 bases from V and 0 from J, leaving 14 bases between them. Germline V gene lookup returns CDR1 KGHDR and CDR2 SFDVKD. The CDR3 loop spans 17 amino acids. This sample's treatment: roughly 10-day PBMC culture with coronavirus spike peptide pools or control peptides (ViraFEST assay). Researchers used the Oncomine TCR Beta short-read assay to sequence DNA from cultured CD4+ T cells. MiXCR, applied by TCRdb to the PCR reads, yields one record per CDR3 protein. The data hold fewer than 25,000 distinct CDR3 sequences, with around 48% observed a single time. The sequenced sample consisted of CD4+ T cells from blood, cultured in vitro. The clonotype originates from a human donor who had recovered from COVID-19. The chain combines TRBV24-1 with TRBJ2-1; D is uncertain. CDR3 DNA sequence: TGTGCCACCAGTGATACTGATTGGCGGAACTCCTACAATGAGCAGTTCTTC. It yields the protein CATSDTDWRNSYNEQFF.